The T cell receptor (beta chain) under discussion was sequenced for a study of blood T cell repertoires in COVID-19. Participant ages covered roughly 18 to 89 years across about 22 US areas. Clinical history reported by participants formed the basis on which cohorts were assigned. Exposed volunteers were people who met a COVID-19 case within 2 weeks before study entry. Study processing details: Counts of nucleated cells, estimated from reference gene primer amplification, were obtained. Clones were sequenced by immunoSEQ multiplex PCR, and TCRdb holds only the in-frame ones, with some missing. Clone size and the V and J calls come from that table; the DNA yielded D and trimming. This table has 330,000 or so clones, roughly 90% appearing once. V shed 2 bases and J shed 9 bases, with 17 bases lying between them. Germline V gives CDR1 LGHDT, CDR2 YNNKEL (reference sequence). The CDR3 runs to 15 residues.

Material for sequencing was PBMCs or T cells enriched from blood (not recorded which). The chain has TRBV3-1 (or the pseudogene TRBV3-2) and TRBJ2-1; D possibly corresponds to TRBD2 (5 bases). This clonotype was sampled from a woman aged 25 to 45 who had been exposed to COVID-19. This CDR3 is CASSQPSSFGIEQFF. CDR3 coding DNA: TGTGCCAGCAGCCAACCTAGCTCCTTTGGCATTGAGCAGTTCTTC.